This T cell receptor (beta chain) was sequenced in a study of cytomegalovirus exposure and HLA in healthy donors. Donors came from a validation cohort of fewer than 150 subjects, distinct from the first 666-subject cohort. V lost 0 bases and J lost 0, with 13 bases in between. The CDR3 is 18 amino acids. CDR1 is SGHRS, CDR2 YFSETQ, per germline. Generated by immunoSEQ multiplex PCR, the TCRdb table keeps only in-frame clones and is missing some. Seen here are fewer than 250,000 clones, approximately 87% observed once, and the top ten hold roughly 5.5%. The sequence came from a woman aged 18-29 years in good health and CMV-seronegative. The sequencing input was PBMCs. The chain recombines TRBV5-1 with TRBJ2-6; D may be TRBD1 (6 bases). The CDR3 loop is CASSLAGGRGSGANVLTF. The CDR3, as DNA: TGCGCCAGCAGCTTGGCTGGAGGCAGGGGCTCTGGGGCCAACGTCCTGACTTTC.